This is a list of T cell receptor beta chains from one sample in a study of T cell responses to AZD1222 COVID-19 vaccine. TCRdb's table, derived via immunoSEQ multiplex PCR, lists solely in-frame clones and lacks some. Of about 120,000 clones in the sample, around 90% were seen once. This sample comprised peripheral blood, obtained 28 days after the second AZD1222 dose. The origin of the receptors is an adult who received the AZD1222 COVID-19 vaccine. The CDR3 runs from the conserved cysteine through the conserved F or W. D genes are given only for firm matches. Clone size is not always given. Where it is, it says once, few, many or a class for expanded clones.

J gene: TRBJ2-2
clone size: once
V gene: TRBV3-1/TRBV3-2
D gene: TRBD2
CDR3 DNA: TGTGCCAGCAGCCTGGGACTAGCGGGGGTGAACGGGAACACCGGGGAGCTGTTTTTT
CDR3 protein: CASSLGLAGVNGNTGELFF

J gene: TRBJ2-1
clone size: NA
V gene: TRBV24-1
D gene: NA
CDR3 DNA: TGTGCCACCGGTGCCGTCAATGAGCAGTTCTTC
CDR3 protein: CATGAVNEQFF

J gene: TRBJ2-1
clone size: NA
V gene: TRBV19
D gene: TRBD1
CDR3 DNA: TGTGCCAGTAGTCTGGCCGGACAGGGGCCTTACAATGAGCAGTTCTTC
CDR3 protein: CASSLAGQGPYNEQFF

J gene: TRBJ1-6
clone size: NA
V gene: TRBV19
D gene: NA
CDR3 DNA: TGTGCCAGTAGTACCCCAGGCCTGAATAATTCACCCCTCCACTTT
CDR3 protein: CASSTPGLNNSPLHF

J gene: TRBJ1-1
clone size: NA
V gene: TRBV6-2/TRBV6-3
D gene: TRBD1
CDR3 DNA: TGTGCCAGCAGTTACTCGACAGGGGTTTGGGCTTTCTTT
CDR3 protein: CASSYSTGVWAFF

J gene: TRBJ1-5
clone size: NA
V gene: TRBV18
D gene: NA
CDR3 DNA: TGTGCCAGCTCACCACCATATAGCAATCAGCCCCAGCATTTT
CDR3 protein: CASSPPYSNQPQHF

J gene: TRBJ1-6
clone size: NA
V gene: TRBV6-6
D gene: NA
CDR3 DNA: TGTGCCAGCAGTTCTCCGGGCCAGGGGTGGAATTCACCCCTCCACTTT
CDR3 protein: CASSSPGQGWNSPLHF

J gene: TRBJ2-6
clone size: NA
V gene: TRBV5-1
D gene: NA
CDR3 DNA: TGCGCCAGCAGCTTGGCCGGGATAGGCGACTCTGGGGCCAACGTCCTGACTTTC
CDR3 protein: CASSLAGIGDSGANVLTF

J gene: TRBJ1-1
clone size: few
V gene: TRBV19
D gene: NA
CDR3 DNA: TGTGCCAGTAGAGGTGAACTGGGAAGGAACACTGAAGCTTTCTTT
CDR3 protein: CASRGELGRNTEAFF

J gene: TRBJ1-1
clone size: once
V gene: TRBV19
D gene: NA
CDR3 DNA: TGTGCCAGTAGTATAGCGGTTTCGGCCACTGAAGCTTTCTTT
CDR3 protein: CASSIAVSATEAFF

J gene: TRBJ2-3
clone size: NA
V gene: TRBV7-3
D gene: NA
CDR3 DNA: TGTGCCAGCAGCTTAATGGACAGCGGGACAGATACGCAGTATTTT
CDR3 protein: CASSLMDSGTDTQYF

J gene: TRBJ2-5
clone size: NA
V gene: TRBV28
D gene: TRBD1
CDR3 DNA: TGTGCCAGCAGTTTATGGACAGGGCCGCGACAGACCCAGTACTTC
CDR3 protein: CASSLWTGPRQTQYF

J gene: TRBJ1-5
clone size: NA
V gene: TRBV4-3
D gene: NA
CDR3 DNA: TGCGCCAGCAGCCAAGATAGGGCTCAGCCCCAGCATTTT
CDR3 protein: CASSQDRAQPQHF

J gene: TRBJ1-2
clone size: NA
V gene: TRBV28
D gene: NA
CDR3 DNA: TGTGCCAGCAGTTTTAAAGGCTATGGCTACACCTTC
CDR3 protein: CASSFKGYGYTF

J gene: TRBJ1-5
clone size: NA
V gene: TRBV6-1
D gene: NA
CDR3 DNA: TGTGCCAGCAGTGAATTAGCAGGGGCCCTTTATAGCAATCAGCCCCAGCATTTT
CDR3 protein: CASSELAGALYSNQPQHF

J gene: TRBJ1-4
clone size: NA
V gene: TRBV4-3
D gene: NA
CDR3 DNA: TGCGCCAGCAGCCAAGCATCGGGTGCGAATGAAAAACTGTTTTTT
CDR3 protein: CASSQASGANEKLFF

J gene: TRBJ1-4
clone size: NA
V gene: TRBV11-2
D gene: NA
CDR3 DNA: TGTGCCAGCAGCTTAGATCGACCAGTCCCAGGTGAAAAACTGTTTTTT
CDR3 protein: CASSLDRPVPGEKLFF

J gene: TRBJ1-4
clone size: NA
V gene: TRBV29-1
D gene: TRBD1
CDR3 DNA: TGCAGCGGTCAGGGGGAAGATGAAAAACTGTTTTTT
CDR3 protein: CSGQGEDEKLFF

J gene: TRBJ2-7
clone size: NA
V gene: TRBV5-8
D gene: TRBD1
CDR3 DNA: TGTGCCAGCAGCTTGAGCTACCACCGGGACAGGGGCCACGAGCAGTACTTC
CDR3 protein: CASSLSYHRDRGHEQYF

J gene: TRBJ2-3
clone size: NA
V gene: TRBV24-1
D gene: TRBD1
CDR3 DNA: TGTGCCACCAGTGATGACAGGGCTAGCACAGATACGCAGTATTTT
CDR3 protein: CATSDDRASTDTQYF

J gene: TRBJ2-7
clone size: NA
V gene: TRBV5-1
D gene: TRBD2
CDR3 DNA: TGCGCCAGCAGCGATATAGCGGGGGGCCCGGCCGAGGGCGAGCAGTACTTC
CDR3 protein: CASSDIAGGPAEGEQYF

J gene: TRBJ2-3
clone size: NA
V gene: TRBV9
D gene: NA
CDR3 DNA: TGTGCCAGCAGCTCTCGACTCTCCCTTAGCACAGATACGCAGTATTTT
CDR3 protein: CASSSRLSLSTDTQYF

J gene: TRBJ1-2
clone size: NA
V gene: TRBV28
D gene: TRBD1
CDR3 DNA: TGTGCCATCCGGACAGGGCCCTATGGCTACACCTTC
CDR3 protein: CAIRTGPYGYTF

J gene: TRBJ2-7
clone size: NA
V gene: TRBV6-5
D gene: NA
CDR3 DNA: TGTGCCAGCAGTTACGGCAGGGGCCCCTACGAGCAGTACTTC
CDR3 protein: CASSYGRGPYEQYF

J gene: TRBJ2-5
clone size: NA
V gene: TRBV7-3
D gene: NA
CDR3 DNA: TGTGCCAGCAGGGCAGGAGACCAAGAGACCCAGTACTTC
CDR3 protein: CASRAGDQETQYF

J gene: TRBJ2-3
clone size: NA
V gene: TRBV2
D gene: NA
CDR3 DNA: TGTGCCAGCAAACCATCCCAGCAGACCGGGGGCACAGATACGCAGTATTTT
CDR3 protein: CASKPSQQTGGTDTQYF

J gene: TRBJ2-7
clone size: NA
V gene: TRBV5-1
D gene: NA
CDR3 DNA: TGCGCCAGCAGCCCAATCTTTTTGGGGGCAAGCTCCTACGAGCAGTACTTC
CDR3 protein: CASSPIFLGASSYEQYF

J gene: TRBJ1-6
clone size: NA
V gene: TRBV15
D gene: TRBD1
CDR3 DNA: TGTGCCACCAGCCCACTCCCGGGACAGGGGAATTCACCCCTCCACTTT
CDR3 protein: CATSPLPGQGNSPLHF

J gene: TRBJ1-1
clone size: NA
V gene: TRBV3-1/TRBV3-2
D gene: NA
CDR3 DNA: TGTGCCAGCAGCCTTCGGCGAGGGGAAAACACTGAAGCTTTCTTT
CDR3 protein: CASSLRRGENTEAFF

J gene: TRBJ1-3
clone size: NA
V gene: TRBV4-2
D gene: NA
CDR3 DNA: TGTGCCAGCAGCCAAGAATGGGGACTAAACACCATATATTTT
CDR3 protein: CASSQEWGLNTIYF

J gene: TRBJ1-5
clone size: NA
V gene: TRBV19
D gene: TRBD1
CDR3 DNA: TGTGCCAGTAGTAACATATACCGGGACAGTAATCAGCCCCAGCATTTT
CDR3 protein: CASSNIYRDSNQPQHF

J gene: TRBJ1-2
clone size: NA
V gene: TRBV19
D gene: TRBD1
CDR3 DNA: TGTGCCAGTAGTCTCAACGACAGGGGATACTATGGCTACACCTTC
CDR3 protein: CASSLNDRGYYGYTF

J gene: TRBJ2-7
clone size: NA
V gene: TRBV11-2
D gene: TRBD2
CDR3 DNA: TGTGCCAGCAGCCGACAGCTAGCGGGGCAAATGGGGGAGCAGTACTTC
CDR3 protein: CASSRQLAGQMGEQYF

J gene: TRBJ2-5
clone size: NA
V gene: TRBV6-5
D gene: TRBD2
CDR3 DNA: TGTGCCAGCAGTTACGCGGGGGGAAAAGAGACCCAGTACTTC
CDR3 protein: CASSYAGGKETQYF

J gene: TRBJ1-1
clone size: NA
V gene: TRBV3-1/TRBV3-2
D gene: NA
CDR3 DNA: TGTGCCAGCAGCTCCCGGGACCGGAACACTGAAGCTTTCTTT
CDR3 protein: CASSSRDRNTEAFF

J gene: TRBJ2-3
clone size: NA
V gene: TRBV4-2
D gene: TRBD2
CDR3 DNA: TGTGCCAGCAGCCAAGAGCGGGGGGGCCCAGATACGCAGTATTTT
CDR3 protein: CASSQERGGPDTQYF

J gene: TRBJ1-1
clone size: NA
V gene: TRBV29-1
D gene: NA
CDR3 DNA: TGCAGCGGATTAATCGGGAACACTGAAGCTTTCTTT
CDR3 protein: CSGLIGNTEAFF

J gene: TRBJ1-2
clone size: NA
V gene: TRBV30
D gene: NA
CDR3 DNA: TGTGCCTGGAGCTCTGGTAAGGCTCGCTATGGCTACACCTTC
CDR3 protein: CAWSSGKARYGYTF

J gene: TRBJ1-3
clone size: NA
V gene: TRBV4-1
D gene: NA
CDR3 DNA: TGCGCCAGCAGCCAAGAAGGCCCAGGAGGGGACACCATATATTTT
CDR3 protein: CASSQEGPGGDTIYF

J gene: TRBJ1-6
clone size: NA
V gene: TRBV7-2
D gene: TRBD1
CDR3 DNA: TGTGCCAGCAGCCTGACAGGGCTCCTGTTCAGCTCCTATAATTCACCCCTCCACTTT
CDR3 protein: CASSLTGLLFSSYNSPLHF

J gene: TRBJ1-6
clone size: NA
V gene: TRBV6-2/TRBV6-3
D gene: TRBD1
CDR3 DNA: TGTGCCAGCAGTTACGGTAGGGGGCGCGTCTCTTACTCCTATAATTCACCCCTCCACTTT
CDR3 protein: CASSYGRGRVSYSYNSPLHF

J gene: TRBJ1-2
clone size: NA
V gene: TRBV9
D gene: NA
CDR3 DNA: TGTGCCAGCGGCCCCGCGGGCCGGGGCTACACCTTC
CDR3 protein: CASGPAGRGYTF

J gene: TRBJ2-7
clone size: NA
V gene: TRBV5-8
D gene: NA
CDR3 DNA: TGTGCCAGCCGCTCAGGGGAAAGGCTCAACGAGCAGTACTTC
CDR3 protein: CASRSGERLNEQYF

J gene: TRBJ2-7
clone size: NA
V gene: TRBV4-1
D gene: NA
CDR3 DNA: TGCGCCAGCAGCCTAACCCCCGGACAGCCTGGGTACTTC
CDR3 protein: CASSLTPGQPGYF

J gene: TRBJ1-5
clone size: NA
V gene: TRBV6-5
D gene: NA
CDR3 DNA: TGTGCCAGCAGTCTCGACGGAGAGAATCAGCCCCAGCATTTT
CDR3 protein: CASSLDGENQPQHF

J gene: TRBJ2-2
clone size: NA
V gene: TRBV7-9
D gene: TRBD1
CDR3 DNA: TGTGCCAGCACCACGGGACAGGGCTCAAACACCGGGGAGCTGTTTTTT
CDR3 protein: CASTTGQGSNTGELFF

J gene: TRBJ1-6
clone size: NA
V gene: TRBV15
D gene: NA
CDR3 DNA: TGTGCCACCAGCAGTACCGGCAGGGGCGCTTCACCCCTCCACTTT
CDR3 protein: CATSSTGRGASPLHF

J gene: TRBJ2-3
clone size: once
V gene: TRBV7-7
D gene: NA
CDR3 DNA: TGTGCCAGCAGCTTAGGATCGGCGGCAGATACGCAGTATTTT
CDR3 protein: CASSLGSAADTQYF

J gene: TRBJ2-1
clone size: NA
V gene: TRBV11-2
D gene: TRBD2
CDR3 DNA: TGTGCCAGCAGCGGCTTGGGGGGGGTGTACAATGAGCAGTTCTTC
CDR3 protein: CASSGLGGVYNEQFF

J gene: TRBJ2-5
clone size: once
V gene: TRBV24-1
D gene: TRBD2
CDR3 DNA: TGTGCCACCAGTGAGTCCGACTGGGGGGGAGAGACCCAGTACTTC
CDR3 protein: CATSESDWGGETQYF

J gene: TRBJ2-5
clone size: NA
V gene: TRBV5-1
D gene: NA
CDR3 DNA: TGCGCCAGCAGCTCGACGCACGACAGGTACCAAGAGACCCAGTACTTC
CDR3 protein: CASSSTHDRYQETQYF

J gene: TRBJ1-3
clone size: NA
V gene: TRBV28
D gene: TRBD1
CDR3 DNA: TGTGCCAGCAGCAGGGGGAGCTCTGGAAACACCATATATTTT
CDR3 protein: CASSRGSSGNTIYF